Presented here are 29 T cell receptor beta chains from one specimen sequenced in a study of shared clonotypes between healthy human individuals (dated by TCRdb to 2019 to 2021). The library was prepared using the immunoSEQ multiplex PCR assay. TCRdb obtained this table from immuneACCESS and retained in-frame rearrangements with V and J assigned. These tables miss some clones; where compared with another copy, unresolved V genes account for less than half of the shortfall, and the remainder is unexplained. The sample table holds about 800,000 clones, of which 96% were seen once. The biggest ten clones account for under 0.3% of the sample. CD8 naive samples were obtained by positive selection for CCR7 among CD45RO-negative cells, yielding a CD45RA+CCR7+ population from which TemRA cells were excluded. The source material was naive CD8+ T cells sorted from blood. The cell subset or site label here, explained by the study, means: CD45RA+CCR7+. The receptors were gathered from a man aged 25-40 years in good health.

Only a few counts were recorded for this clone. The chain links TRBV7-9 to TRBJ1-1, with TRBD1 matching over 8 bases. The CDR3 runs 13 residues. The germline CDR1 and CDR2 sequences are SEHNR and FQNEAQ (reference sequence). J lost 6 bases, V lost 4 bases, and 4 bases had no gene match. CDR3 bases: TGTGCCAGCAGCTCGCAGGGGGCCCCTGAAGCTTTCTTT. As protein: CASSSQGAPEAFF.

This chain uses TRBV5-1 with TRBJ1-1; D gene uncertain. This CDR3 is 14 amino acids long. Per the germline V gene, CDR1 is SGHRS and CDR2 is YFSETQ. V gave up 5 bases and J gave up 5 bases, with 16 bases separating them. CDR3 DNA: TGCGCCAGCAGTCCCGGGGAGGGAGGAACTGAAGCTTTCTTT. Translated, it gives CASSPGEGGTEAFF.

J is TRBJ2-7 and V is TRBV7-6, with TRBD2 matching 8 bases. There are 15 residues in the CDR3. Germline V gene data show CDR1 as SGHVS and CDR2 as FNYEAQ. V was clipped by 5 bases and J by 5 bases; unmatched bases: 11. The CDR3 sequence: CASSPRWGAGDEQYF. In nucleotides, the CDR3 is TGTGCCAGCAGCCCACGATGGGGAGCGGGAGACGAGCAGTACTTC.

The genes are TRBV7-9 and TRBJ2-3, with TRBD2 identical over 10 bases. J gave up 2 bases and V 7 bases, and 3 bases lay outside the gene matches. Per germline, CDR1 SEHNR and CDR2 FQNEAQ (reference sequence). The CDR3 consists of 14 residues. The CDR3 bases are TGTGCCAGCACAACTAGCGGGACCACAGATACGCAGTATTTT. Amino acids: CASTTSGTTDTQYF.

The rearrangement links TRBV7-9 to TRBJ2-1; D call uncertain. V gave up 2 bases and J gave up 7 bases, with 15 bases separating them. CDR3 length: 15 amino acids. Germline assignment: CDR1 SEHNR and CDR2 FQNEAQ (reference sequence). The CDR3 coding sequence is TGTGCCAGCAGCTTACCCCCCACGGCGGATAATGAGCAGTTCTTC. Translated: CASSLPPTADNEQFF.

The chain has TRBV30 and TRBJ2-1; D assignment may be TRBD1 or TRBD2 (5 bases each). CDR1 is GTSNPN, CDR2 SVGIG, per germline (reference sequence). The CDR3 is made up of 13 amino acids. Trimming shortened V by 2 bases and J by 9 bases, and 14 bases separated the two germline ends. For the CDR3, the DNA is TGTGCCTGGAGTCCGGGAACAGGCACTGAGCAGTTCTTC. It is translated as CAWSPGTGTEQFF.

The chain carries TRBV7-3 and TRBJ2-2; TRBD1 or TRBD2 may be the D gene (5 bases each). The CDR3 covers 14 residues. Trimming left V 5 bases short and J 5 bases short, with 12 bases between. Germline assignment: CDR1 SGHTA and CDR2 FQGTGA. CDR3 nucleotide sequence: TGTGCCAGCAGCCCTATCGAGGGGACCGGGGAGCTGTTTTTT. Protein product: CASSPIEGTGELFF. Supplemented by reference TRBV7-3 and TRBJ2-2, the full variable domain reads GAGVSQTPSNKVTEKGKYVELRCDPISGHTALYWYRQSLGQGPEFLIYFQGTGAADDSGLPNDRFFAVRPEGSVSTLKIQRTERGDSAVYLCASSPIEGTGELFFGEGSRLTVL.

This chain links TRBV5-1 with TRBJ2-3; 7 bases agree with TRBD1. The CDR3 totals 15 residues. V was clipped by 1 base and J by 4 bases; unmatched bases: 6. From germline, CDR1 is SGHRS and CDR2 YFSETQ. The CDR3 region is CASSLTGVIADTQYF. CDR3 in DNA: TGCGCCAGCAGCTTGACAGGGGTAATCGCAGATACGCAGTATTTT.

The gene calls are TRBV14 and TRBJ2-7, with a tentative D call TRBD2 (6 bases). The germline gives CDR1 SGHDN, CDR2 FVKESK. Between the trimmed V and J ends, which lost 4 bases and 3 bases, there was a span of 13 bases. There are 14 residues in the CDR3. The CDR3 sequence: CASSPLAIHYEQYF. The CDR3 coding sequence is TGTGCCAGCAGCCCGCTAGCGATTCACTACGAGCAGTACTTC.

The chain is built from TRBV7-9 and TRBJ2-1; D is undetermined. CDR1 and CDR2 from the germline V gene are SEHNR and FQNEAQ (reference sequence). The V and J ends lost 5 bases and 7 bases respectively, with 9 bases between them. The CDR3 spans 12 residues. CDR3 DNA sequence: TGTGCCAGCAGCCGTTACGGGAATGAGCAGTTCTTC. Translated: CASSRYGNEQFF.

About this clone itself: One end of the junction does not line up with germline, which may come from a read error. CDR3 in amino acids: CASTPSNTRELFF. The CDR3 coding sequence is TGTGCCAGCACGCCTTCTAACACCAGGGAGCTGTTTTTT. The chain joins TRBV5-4 to TRBJ2-2, with no clear D. Per germline, CDR1 SGHNT and CDR2 YYREEE (reference sequence). The CDR3 is 13 amino acids.

The rearrangement uses TRBV7-9 and TRBJ1-2; D remains unclear. CDR1 is SEHNR and CDR2 is FQNEAQ in the germline V gene (reference sequence). Between the trimmed V and J ends, which lost 5 bases and 7 bases, there was a span of 11 bases. There are 12 residues in the CDR3. This chain's CDR3 is CASSPPRFGYTF. CDR3 DNA: TGTGCCAGCAGCCCCCCCCGGTTTGGCTACACCTTC.

This chain links TRBV6-6 with TRBJ2-5, with 12 bases aligning to TRBD2. This CDR3 has 15 amino acids. The V segment lost 8 bases and the J segment 5 bases; nucleotides outside the gene matches: 9. From germline, CDR1 is MNHNY and CDR2 SVGAGI (reference sequence). Here the CDR3 reads CASRYASGREETQYF. The CDR3 DNA is TGTGCCAGCCGCTACGCTAGCGGGAGGGAGGAGACCCAGTACTTC.

This clone was observed once. The chain employs TRBV27 and TRBJ2-7, with a weak D call TRBD1 (6 bases). Trimming left V 6 bases short and J 7 bases short, with 16 bases between. This CDR3 comprises 13 residues. Germline V gives CDR1 MNHEY, CDR2 SMNVEV (reference sequence). CDR3 bases: TGTGCCAGCAGCCCGAATAGGGGGTGGGAGCAGTACTTC. As protein: CASSPNRGWEQYF.

V usage is TRBV6-5 and J usage is TRBJ1-1; no clear D gene. V gave up 2 bases and J gave up 4 bases, with 11 bases separating them. Germline loops: CDR1 MNHEY, CDR2 SVGAGI. CDR3 length equals 14 residues. Here the CDR3 DNA reads TGTGCCAGCAGTTACGACGGTTTAGGCACTGAAGCTTTCTTT. It codes for CASSYDGLGTEAFF.

The chain employs TRBV6-1 and TRBJ2-5; 8 bases fit TRBD2. This CDR3 spans 17 amino acids. J was trimmed by 4 bases and V by 1 base; bases with no gene match: 11. Germline V CDR1 and CDR2: MNHNS, SASEGT. This CDR3 reads CASSEGWAGGWVETQYF. The CDR3 DNA reads TGTGCCAGCAGTGAAGGATGGGCGGGAGGCTGGGTAGAGACCCAGTACTTC.

The V and J genes are TRBV5-1 and TRBJ2-7; no clear D. The V end was cut by 1 base, the J end by 6 bases, with 17 bases between. CDR1 and CDR2 from the germline V gene are SGHRS and YFSETQ. The CDR3 extends over 15 amino acids. CDR3 sequence: CASSLFGTDPLEQYF. The CDR3 DNA follows: TGCGCCAGCAGCTTGTTCGGCACCGACCCCCTCGAGCAGTACTTC.

CDR3 amino acids: CAWSGEGGLYNEQFF. The CDR3 bases are TGTGCCTGGAGTGGGGAGGGGGGCCTTTACAATGAGCAGTTCTTC. The chain uses TRBV30 and TRBJ2-1; weak D call: TRBD2 (7 bases). Germline V lookup: CDR1 GTSNPN, CDR2 SVGIG (reference sequence). V was cut by 1 base and J by 4 bases, with 14 bases left in between. This CDR3 has 15 amino acids.

This rearrangement joins TRBV5-1 to TRBJ2-2, with 11 bases aligning to TRBD2. CDR1 SGHRS and CDR2 YFSETQ come from the germline V gene. The CDR3 runs 16 residues. V lost 2 bases, J lost 3 bases, and 3 bases stayed unmatched. In nucleotides, the CDR3 is TGCGCCAGCAGCTTAAGACTAGCGGGATACACCGGGGAGCTGTTTTTT. Encoded protein: CASSLRLAGYTGELFF.

The CDR3 DNA is TGCAGCGTTGAAGCAAGGGGGGGGACTGAAGCTTTCTTT. Its protein is CSVEARGGTEAFF. J is TRBJ1-1 and V is TRBV29-1; possible D gene TRBD1, 6 bases. CDR1 and CDR2 from the germline V gene are SQVTM and ANQGSEA. The ends were cut back, 1 base at V and 5 bases at J, with 11 bases in the middle. The CDR3 is made up of 13 amino acids. The complete variable domain, with remaining parts taken from reference TRBV29-1 and TRBJ1-1, reads SAVISQKPSRDICQRGTSLTIQCQVDSQVTMMFWYRQQPGQSLTLIATANQGSEATYESGFVIDKFPISRPNLTFSTLTVSNMSPEDSSIYLCSVEARGGTEAFFGQGTRLTVV.

The J gene is TRBJ2-1, the V gene TRBV6-1, with 11 bases identical to TRBD2. The CDR3 length is 17 residues. V shed 2 bases, J shed 8 bases, and the junction held 11 bases outside the gene matches. CDR1 is MNHNS and CDR2 is SASEGT in the germline V gene. CDR3 loop: CASSELVAGGSVDEQFF. The CDR3 region has the DNA TGTGCCAGCAGTGAATTGGTAGCGGGAGGGTCCGTCGATGAGCAGTTCTTC.

This clone was picked up one time. The chain carries TRBV7-9 and TRBJ1-2, with 9 bases that match TRBD1. In germline, CDR1 is SEHNR, CDR2 FQNEAQ (reference sequence). The V segment lost 1 base and the J segment 8 bases; nucleotides outside the gene matches: 5. The CDR3 spans 14 residues. CDR3 bases: TGTGCCAGCAGCTTAGGTGGGACAGGGTTGGGCTACACCTTC. Protein: CASSLGGTGLGYTF. Looking up the rest from reference TRBV7-9 and TRBJ1-2 gives the full variable domain: DTGVSQNPRHKITKRGQNVTFRCDPISEHNRLYWYRQTLGQGPEFLTYFQNEAQLEKSRLLSDRFSAERPKGSFSTLEIQRTEQGDSAMYLCASSLGGTGLGYTFGSGTRLTVV.

This rearrangement joins TRBV28 to TRBJ2-7; tentatively, D is TRBD1 (5 bases). The length of the CDR3 is 12 residues. Germline loops: CDR1 MDHEN, CDR2 SYDVKM. Trimming took 10 bases from V and 1 from J, leaving 11 bases between them. The CDR3 is CAIQGVSYEQYF. Here the CDR3 DNA reads TGTGCCATACAAGGGGTTTCCTACGAGCAGTACTTC.

This clone was seen once. The V and J genes are TRBV9 and TRBJ2-2; possibly TRBD2 for D (6 bases). The CDR3 consists of 15 residues. V was clipped by 4 bases and J by 7 bases, with 17 bases between them. Looked up from germline, CDR1 is SGDLS and CDR2 is YYNGEE. CDR3 nucleotide sequence: TGTGCCAGCAGCTCTACTAGCCCCGTGGGCGGGGAGCTGTTTTTT. This translates into CASSSTSPVGGELFF.

The chain joins TRBV5-4 to TRBJ1-4, with 10 positions matching TRBD1. The ends lost 4 bases at V and 6 bases at J; junction bases unmatched: 3. Germline V gives CDR1 SGHNT, CDR2 YYREEE (reference sequence). This CDR3 contains 14 residues. The DNA of the CDR3 is TGTGCCAGCAGCGACGGGACAGGGGATGAAAAACTGTTTTTT. This codes for CASSDGTGDEKLFF.

V is TRBV27 and J is TRBJ2-4; 7 nucleotides match TRBD2. Germline lookup yields CDR1 MNHEY and CDR2 SMNVEV (reference sequence). This CDR3 has 18 amino acids. V gave up 6 bases and J gave up 0 bases; unmatched junction bases: 14. CDR3 residues: CASSNTGGRTLAKNIQYF. The CDR3, as DNA: TGTGCCAGCAGCAACACGGGAGGACGGACCCTAGCCAAAAACATTCAGTACTTC.

V usage is TRBV13 and J usage is TRBJ2-7; 9 positions match TRBD1. The CDR3 totals 15 residues. CDR1 PRHDT and CDR2 FYEKMQ come from the germline V gene (reference sequence). J gave up 6 bases and V 5 bases, and 11 bases lay outside the gene matches. The DNA for the CDR3 is TGTGCCAGCAGCCGGTTCGGACAGGGGAGATCCGAGCAGTACTTC. As protein: CASSRFGQGRSEQYF.

This clone was seen just once. This sequence joins TRBV29-1 and TRBJ2-7; D is perhaps TRBD1 (7 bases). The CDR3 totals 12 residues. CDR1 and CDR2 from the germline V gene are SQVTM and ANQGSEA. Trimming removed 5 bases from V and 2 bases from J, with 10 bases in between. The DNA for the CDR3 is TGCAGCGTTCAGGGGGGACCCTACGAGCAGTACTTC. Translated: CSVQGGPYEQYF.

Note on this clone: Other DNA sequences from this sample encode an identical CDR3 as well. The gene calls are TRBV2 and TRBJ2-7; D gene ambiguous. V was shortened by 7 bases and J by 2 bases, with 9 bases between the two germline ends. Germline values: CDR1 SNHLY, CDR2 FYNNEI. The CDR3 is 12 residues long. The CDR3 sequence is CASMIGTYEQYF. The CDR3 DNA reads as TGTGCCAGCATGATAGGCACCTACGAGCAGTACTTC.